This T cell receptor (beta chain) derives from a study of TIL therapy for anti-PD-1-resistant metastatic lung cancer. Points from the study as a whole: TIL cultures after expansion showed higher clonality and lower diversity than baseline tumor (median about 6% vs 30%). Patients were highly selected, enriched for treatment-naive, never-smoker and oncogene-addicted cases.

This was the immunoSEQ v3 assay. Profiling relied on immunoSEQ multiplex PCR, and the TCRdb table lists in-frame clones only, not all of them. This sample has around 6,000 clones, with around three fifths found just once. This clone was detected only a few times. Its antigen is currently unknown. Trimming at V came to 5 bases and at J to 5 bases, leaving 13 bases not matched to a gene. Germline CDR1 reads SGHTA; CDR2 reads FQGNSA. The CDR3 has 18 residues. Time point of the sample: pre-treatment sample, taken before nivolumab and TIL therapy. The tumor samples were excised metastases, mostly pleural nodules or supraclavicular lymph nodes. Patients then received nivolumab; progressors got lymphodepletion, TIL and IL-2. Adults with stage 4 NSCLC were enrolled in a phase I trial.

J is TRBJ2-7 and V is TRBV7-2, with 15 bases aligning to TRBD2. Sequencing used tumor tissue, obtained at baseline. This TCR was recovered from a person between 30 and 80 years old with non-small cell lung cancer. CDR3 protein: CASSLWTSGRAITNEQYF. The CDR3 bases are TGTGCCAGCAGCCTGTGGACTAGCGGGAGGGCCATTACTAACGAGCAGTACTTC.